The 17 T cell receptor beta chains in this list originate from one sample, sequenced in a study of T cell responses to AZD1222 COVID-19 vaccine. Method: immunoSEQ multiplex PCR; TCRdb's copy keeps in-frame clones and lacks some. The profile shows fewer than 110,000 clones, approximately 90% of them singletons. The sequenced sample was peripheral blood, obtained on day 0 of AZD1222 vaccination. These receptors all come from an adult in good health.

J is TRBJ1-6 and V is TRBV30; 10 bases line up with TRBD1. The CDR3 spans 14 residues. V lost 2 bases to trimming and J lost 10 bases; unmatched junction nucleotides: 5. CDR1 is GTSNPN, CDR2 SVGIG, per germline (reference sequence). This CDR3 reads CAWSSGTGVSPLHF. The CDR3 coding sequence is TGTGCCTGGAGTTCCGGGACAGGGGTGTCACCCCTCCACTTT.

The chain's CDR3 is CASRSGTGDPEAFF. The CDR3 DNA follows: TGTGCCAGTCGCTCCGGGACAGGGGACCCTGAAGCTTTCTTT. This chain uses TRBV2 with TRBJ1-1; 10 bases line up with TRBD1. Germline V gene sequence: CDR1 SNHLY, CDR2 FYNNEI. The CDR3 is 14 amino acids. V shed 9 bases, J shed 6 bases, and the junction held 10 bases outside the gene matches.

The chain recombines TRBV3-1 (or the pseudogene TRBV3-2) with TRBJ1-2; weak D call: TRBD1 (6 bases). CDR3 size: 18 residues. Trimming pared 0 bases from V and 3 bases from J, leaving 20 bases between. Germline CDR1 LGHDT, CDR2 YNNKEL (reference sequence). The chain's CDR3 is CASSQDRGKQGSHYGYTF. The CDR3, as DNA: TGTGCCAGCAGCCAAGATCGAGGTAAACAGGGAAGTCACTATGGCTACACCTTC.

The V and J genes are TRBV5-1 and TRBJ2-1, with a weak D call TRBD2 (6 bases). Germline CDR1 reads SGHRS; CDR2 reads YFSETQ. The CDR3 spans 17 residues. The germline V and J ends were trimmed by 0 bases and 4 bases, with 17 bases remaining between them. The CDR3 sequence: CASSLGETGTPYNEQFF. CDR3 nucleotides: TGCGCCAGCAGCTTGGGAGAGACCGGGACTCCTTACAATGAGCAGTTCTTC.

The V gene is TRBV2, the J gene TRBJ1-5; no firm D call. This CDR3 region has 14 residues. Germline V lookup: CDR1 SNHLY, CDR2 FYNNEI. V was cut by 2 bases and J by 4 bases, with 9 bases left in between. The CDR3, as DNA: TGTGCCAGCAGTGAACGGCTGTTGAATCAGCCCCAGCATTTT. It translates to CASSERLLNQPQHF.

This chain links TRBV28 with TRBJ2-5, with TRBD2 matching over 10 bases. The CDR3 has 18 amino acids. The J segment lost 2 bases and the V segment lost 3 bases, leaving 12 bases of the junction unmatched. Germline lookup yields CDR1 MDHEN and CDR2 SYDVKM. CDR3 nucleotides: TGTGCCAGCAGTTTTACTCTGGTAGCGGGGGGAGGACAAGAGACCCAGTACTTC. It translates to CASSFTLVAGGGQETQYF.

J is TRBJ1-4 and V is TRBV5-1, with unresolved D. The CDR3 loop spans 14 amino acids. The V end was cut by 4 bases, the J end by 7 bases, with 14 bases between. Germline V gives CDR1 SGHRS, CDR2 YFSETQ. In nucleotides, the CDR3 is TGCGCCAGCAGCGGTGAAGTACCTCCTGAAAAACTGTTTTTT. Amino acids: CASSGEVPPEKLFF.

The rearrangement uses TRBV6-5 and TRBJ1-1; D remains ambiguous. Per germline, CDR1 MNHEY and CDR2 SVGAGI. The ends were cut back, 7 bases at V and 4 bases at J, with 13 bases in the middle. This CDR3 is built from 13 residues. CDR3: CASTREVGTEAFF. The CDR3 DNA follows: TGTGCCAGCACCCGGGAAGTTGGCACTGAAGCTTTCTTT.

The gene calls are TRBV6-5 and TRBJ1-2, with 7 bases that match TRBD1. V gave up 8 bases and J gave up 3 bases; unmatched junction bases: 9. There are 14 residues in the CDR3. CDR1 MNHEY and CDR2 SVGAGI come from the germline V gene. In nucleotides, the CDR3 is TGTGCCAGCTTCCCGCCGGGACAGTACTATGGCTACACCTTC. The encoded protein is CASFPPGQYYGYTF.

V gene TRBV7-6 combines with J gene TRBJ1-1; the D is unclear. Germline V gene data show CDR1 as SGHVS and CDR2 as FNYEAQ. The V end was cut by 0 bases, the J end by 1 base, with 9 bases between. The CDR3 length is 15 residues. CDR3 in DNA: TGTGCCAGCAGCTTAGCGAAGGAGGCGAACACTGAAGCTTTCTTT. It is translated as CASSLAKEANTEAFF.

V gene TRBV19 combines with J gene TRBJ1-1, with a possible D match to TRBD1 (6 bases). V lost 9 bases to trimming and J lost 3 bases, with 23 bases between them. CDR1 is LNHDA and CDR2 is SQIVND in the germline V gene (reference sequence). This CDR3 has 16 amino acids. The CDR3 protein is CASRRAAGERYTEAFF. The CDR3, as DNA: TGTGCCAGCCGGCGGGCGGCAGGGGAAAGGTACACTGAAGCTTTCTTT.

The V gene is TRBV7-3, the J gene TRBJ2-5; TRBD1 matches 7 bases. V shed 4 bases and J 7 bases; nucleotides not matched to a gene: 9. The CDR3 consists of 14 residues. The germline CDR1 and CDR2 sequences are SGHTA and FQGTGA. The CDR3 DNA is TGTGCCAGCAGCTCGGGGACAGACCGGGGGACCCAGTACTTC. Residues: CASSSGTDRGTQYF.

The chain has TRBV5-1 and TRBJ1-4, with TRBD1 identical over 8 bases. The germline V gene encodes CDR1 SGHRS and CDR2 YFSETQ. V lost 4 bases, J lost 4 bases, and 6 bases stayed unmatched. CDR3 size: 15 residues. The CDR3 here is CASSPRTGNNEKLFF. CDR3 coding DNA: TGCGCCAGCAGCCCCCGGACAGGGAATAATGAAAAACTGTTTTTT. Drawing the rest from reference TRBV5-1 and TRBJ1-4, the complete variable domain is KAGVTQTPRYLIKTRGQQVTLSCSPISGHRSVSWYQQTPGQGLQFLFEYFSETQRNKGNFPGRFSGRQFSNSRSEMNVSTLELGDSALYLCASSPRTGNNEKLFFGSGTQLSVL.

This chain uses TRBV5-4 with TRBJ1-2, with D possibly being TRBD1 (5 bases). V dropped 0 bases and J dropped 8 bases, with 14 bases sitting between them. CDR3 length: 14 residues. The germline V gene encodes CDR1 SGHNT and CDR2 YYREEE (reference sequence). The CDR3 region is CASSLAGGVDGYTF. In DNA, the CDR3 is TGTGCCAGCAGCTTGGCGGGGGGGGTGGACGGCTACACCTTC.

The chain employs TRBV5-1 and TRBJ2-7; the D gene could be TRBD1 or TRBD2 (5 bases each). V shed 1 base and J shed 3 bases, with 11 bases lying between them. This CDR3 spans 14 amino acids. Germline V gene lookup returns CDR1 SGHRS and CDR2 YFSETQ. The CDR3 DNA reads as TGCGCCAGCAGCTTGCTCGGGACGAACTACGAGCAGTACTTC. Protein sequence: CASSLLGTNYEQYF.

The V call is TRBV28, the J call TRBJ1-1, with 7 bases lining up with TRBD1. The trim removed 5 bases at V and 8 bases at J, leaving 11 bases unmatched. The CDR3 runs to 14 residues. Germline assignment: CDR1 MDHEN and CDR2 SYDVKM. In DNA form, the CDR3 reads TGTGCCAGCAGTGACATCAACGAGGGGGCAGAAGCTTTCTTT. This translates into CASSDINEGAEAFF.

V usage is TRBV7-9 and J usage is TRBJ2-1; D unclear. Germline V gives CDR1 SEHNR, CDR2 FQNEAQ (reference sequence). V gave up 4 bases and J gave up 10 bases, with 11 bases separating them. CDR3 length: 12 amino acids. CDR3 residues: CASSSGLDEQFF. As DNA, the CDR3 is TGTGCCAGCAGCTCTGGGCTAGACGAGCAGTTCTTC.